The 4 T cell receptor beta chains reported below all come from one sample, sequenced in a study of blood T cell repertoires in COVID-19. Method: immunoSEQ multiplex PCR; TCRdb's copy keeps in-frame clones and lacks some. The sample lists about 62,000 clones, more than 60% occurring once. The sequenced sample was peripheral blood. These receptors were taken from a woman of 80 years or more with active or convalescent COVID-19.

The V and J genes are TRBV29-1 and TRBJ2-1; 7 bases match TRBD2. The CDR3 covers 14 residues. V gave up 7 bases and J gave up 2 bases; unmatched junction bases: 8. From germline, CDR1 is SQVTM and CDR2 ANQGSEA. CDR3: CSAGGGLAYNEQFF. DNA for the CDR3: TGCAGCGCTGGGGGGGGTCTCGCCTACAATGAGCAGTTCTTC.

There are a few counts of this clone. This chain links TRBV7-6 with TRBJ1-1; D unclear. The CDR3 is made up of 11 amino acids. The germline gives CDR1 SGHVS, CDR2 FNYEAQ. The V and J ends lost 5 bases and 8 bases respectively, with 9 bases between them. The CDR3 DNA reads TGTGCCAGCAGCATCAACAGAGAAGCTTTCTTT. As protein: CASSINREAFF.

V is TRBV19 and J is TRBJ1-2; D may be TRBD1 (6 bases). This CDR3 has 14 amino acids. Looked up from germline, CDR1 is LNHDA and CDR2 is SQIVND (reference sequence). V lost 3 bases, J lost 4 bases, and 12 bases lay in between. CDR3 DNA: TGTGCCAGTAGTATGGGACACTCCCCCTATGGCTACACCTTC. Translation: CASSMGHSPYGYTF.

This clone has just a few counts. The chain's CDR3 is CASSAGGMANEKLFF. DNA of the CDR3: TGTGCCAGCAGTGCCGGGGGGATGGCTAATGAAAAACTGTTTTTT. This sequence joins TRBV27 and TRBJ1-4, with D perhaps TRBD1 (5 bases). The V gene lost 5 bases and the J gene lost 3 bases, with 13 bases spanning the gap. This CDR3 spans 15 amino acids. The germline V gene encodes CDR1 MNHEY and CDR2 SMNVEV (reference sequence).